Presented here are 30 T cell receptor beta chains from one specimen sequenced in a study of sequential checkpoint blockade in melanoma. This sample's treatment: randomized to nivolumab then ipilimumab (arm A) or the reverse (arm B). Repertoires were generated with immunoSEQ multiplex PCR, while TCRdb's copy carries only in-frame clones and drops some. The sample lists about 28,000 clones; 85% to 90% were seen once. The input for sequencing was CD8+ T cells sorted from blood (inferred from file names), taken from a patient given nivolumab and ipilimumab in sequence. These receptor sequences come from a human donor with melanoma.

The V and J genes are TRBV10-3 and TRBJ1-2; D ambiguous. Germline CDR1 reads ENHRY; CDR2 reads SYGVKD. The V end lost 7 bases, the J end lost 3 bases, and 12 bases lay between the germline ends. This CDR3 is 13 amino acids long. DNA for the CDR3: TGTGCCATCATCCCCAGCGGCCACTATGGCTACACCTTC. Its protein product is CAIIPSGHYGYTF.

The V and J genes are TRBV2 and TRBJ2-3; 11 bases are shared with TRBD1. The CDR3 contains 19 residues. CDR1 and CDR2 from the germline V gene are SNHLY and FYNNEI. V shed 6 bases and J 2 bases; nucleotides not matched to a gene: 16. The CDR3: CASSGDRGTSLRVTDTQYF. The CDR3 nucleotides read TGTGCCAGCAGCGGGGACAGGGGGACCTCACTACGGGTCACAGATACGCAGTATTTT.

This sequence joins TRBV4-1 and TRBJ2-7; 9 bases are shared with TRBD1. This CDR3 spans 15 amino acids. Trimming took 0 bases from V and 2 from J; bases not matched to a gene: 2. Looked up from germline, CDR1 is MGHRA and CDR2 is YSYEKL. For the CDR3, the DNA is TGCGCCAGCAGCCAAGAAGGGACAGGGCCCTACGAGCAGTACTTC. Translation: CASSQEGTGPYEQYF.

J is TRBJ2-2 and V is TRBV10-3, with TRBD1 identical over 8 bases. The germline V gene encodes CDR1 ENHRY and CDR2 SYGVKD. The CDR3 sequence is 16 residues long. Unmatched junction bases numbered 10, after V lost 6 bases and J lost 4 bases. The CDR3 coding sequence is TGTGCCATCAGCAGAAGCAGGGGGCAAAGCACCGGGGAGCTGTTTTTT. Amino acid sequence: CAISRSRGQSTGELFF.

The chain has TRBV2 and TRBJ2-7, with TRBD1 matching 9 bases. Germline V gene lookup returns CDR1 SNHLY and CDR2 FYNNEI. The CDR3 sequence is 15 residues long. With V trimmed by 6 bases and J by 4 bases, 10 bases remained unmatched. As DNA, the CDR3 is TGTGCCAGCAGCGGTTACAGGGGGCGCCAATACGAGCAGTACGTC. Protein sequence: CASSGYRGRQYEQYV.

The rearrangement joins TRBV4-1 to TRBJ2-1; TRBD2 matches 7 bases. J gave up 8 bases and V 0 bases, and 4 bases lay outside the gene matches. The germline gives CDR1 MGHRA, CDR2 YSYEKL. The CDR3 consists of 14 residues. CDR3 nucleotide sequence: TGCGCCAGCAGCCAAGAGGATGCGGGAGATGAGCAGTTCTTC. Translating it yields CASSQEDAGDEQFF.

This clone showed up just a few times. The J gene is TRBJ1-4, the V gene TRBV6-1; D perhaps matches TRBD1 (5 bases). CDR1 is MNHNS and CDR2 is SASEGT in the germline V gene. This CDR3 has 14 amino acids. The V gene lost 6 bases and the J gene lost 6 bases, with 14 bases spanning the gap. CDR3 DNA sequence: TGTGCCAGCAGCGATGGGGCGGAGTATGAAAAACTGTTTTTT. Translating it yields CASSDGAEYEKLFF.

The genes are TRBV29-1 and TRBJ2-1, with D hard to call. The length of the CDR3 is 14 residues. Trimming took 1 base from V and 0 from J, leaving 7 bases between them. CDR1 is SQVTM, CDR2 ANQGSEA, per germline. CDR3 protein: CSVEALGSYNEQFF. The CDR3 DNA reads TGCAGCGTTGAAGCACTCGGCTCCTACAATGAGCAGTTCTTC.

The gene calls are TRBV9 and TRBJ1-2, with D unclear. CDR3 length: 14 residues. Germline V gene sequence: CDR1 SGDLS, CDR2 YYNGEE. V dropped 2 bases and J dropped 1 base, with 9 bases sitting between them. The CDR3 sequence is CASSVSQHNYGYTF. The CDR3 DNA reads as TGTGCCAGCAGCGTGTCACAGCATAACTATGGCTACACCTTC.

V is TRBV5-1 and J is TRBJ1-3; D is uncertain. V was pared by 0 bases and J by 4 bases, with 11 bases between. Germline CDR1 is SGHRS and CDR2 is YFSETQ. The CDR3 sequence is 15 residues long. This CDR3 reads CASSLAEPVGNTIYF. The CDR3 DNA sequence: TGCGCCAGCAGCTTGGCCGAACCGGTGGGAAACACCATATATTTT.

V and J are TRBV13 and TRBJ2-1, with 8 bases fitting TRBD2. The trim removed 8 bases at V and 4 bases at J, leaving 13 bases unmatched. CDR3 size: 16 residues. CDR1 is PRHDT and CDR2 is FYEKMQ in the germline V gene (reference sequence). The CDR3 here is CASPPRGGLEYNEQFF. In DNA, the CDR3 is TGTGCCAGCCCCCCCCGGGGGGGGCTAGAATACAATGAGCAGTTCTTC.

The chain combines TRBV5-1 with TRBJ2-5, with 7 bases aligning to TRBD1. The CDR3 runs to 15 residues. Germline lookup yields CDR1 SGHRS and CDR2 YFSETQ. The ends lost 4 bases at V and 3 bases at J; junction bases unmatched: 9. Here the CDR3 DNA reads TGCGCCAGCAGCGTCGTGACAGGGAGTGAAGAGACCCAGTACTTC. Protein: CASSVVTGSEETQYF.

This chain links TRBV9 with TRBJ2-2; the D gene is possibly TRBD1 (5 bases). The germline V gene has CDR1 SGDLS and CDR2 YYNGEE. With 3 bases removed from V and 7 bases from J, the gap between germline ends came to 10 bases. The CDR3 loop spans 13 amino acids. The CDR3 nucleotides are TGTGCCAGCAGCGAAGAAGGGGTCGGGGAGCTGTTTTTT. Protein product: CASSEEGVGELFF.

This clone was seen a single time. The same CDR3 is also encoded by other DNA sequences in this sample. This chain links TRBV11-2 with TRBJ2-7; D is possibly TRBD1 (5 bases). The CDR3 is made up of 12 amino acids. V was trimmed by 3 bases and J by 4 bases, leaving 7 bases between them. CDR1 and CDR2 from the germline V gene are SGHAT and FQNNGV. CDR3 in DNA: TGTGCCAGCAGCTTGGGGCAGTACGAGCAGTACTTC. Protein sequence: CASSLGQYEQYF.

The V and J genes are TRBV6-1 and TRBJ2-1, with D perhaps matching TRBD1 (6 bases). The CDR3 is 12 residues long. Germline V gene lookup returns CDR1 MNHNS and CDR2 SASEGT. CDR3 bases: TGTGGAGCCGACAGGACTCCCAATGAGCAGTTCTTC. Translating it yields CGADRTPNEQFF.

This clone was seen once. The chain uses TRBV27 and TRBJ2-1; 8 bases match TRBD2. The CDR3 length is 15 residues. The junction had 3 bases not matched to a gene; V was cut back by 5 bases and J by 0 bases. The germline CDR1 and CDR2 sequences are MNHEY and SMNVEV (reference sequence). CDR3 in amino acids: CASSPLAGSYNEQFF. Written as DNA, the CDR3 is TGTGCCAGCAGTCCCCTAGCGGGCTCCTACAATGAGCAGTTCTTC.

This chain connects TRBV4-2 to TRBJ1-1; D is perhaps TRBD1 (6 bases). Per the germline V gene, CDR1 is LGHNA and CDR2 is YNFKEQ. Trimming removed 4 bases at V and 2 bases at J, with 17 bases between. The CDR3 has 16 amino acids. The CDR3 DNA is TGTGCCAGCAGCCCGTCTTCAGGGGCTACAAACACTGAAGCTTTCTTT. Translation: CASSPSSGATNTEAFF.

V usage is TRBV7-9 and J usage is TRBJ2-3; 14 positions agree with TRBD2. The V gene's germline CDR1 is SEHNR and CDR2 FQNEAQ (reference sequence). The CDR3 runs to 12 residues. The V gene end was trimmed by 4 bases and the J gene end by 15 bases; junction bases not matched to a gene: 3. CDR3 DNA: TGTGCCAGCAGCTACGGGACTAGCGGGGGTTATTTT. Protein: CASSYGTSGGYF.

CDR3 sequence: CATKRSYLQQETQYF. CDR3 DNA: TGTGCCACCAAGAGGAGCTACCTCCAACAAGAGACCCAGTACTTC. The chain is built from TRBV6-1 and TRBJ2-5; D gene unclear. V shed 10 bases and J shed 2 bases, with 20 bases lying between them. CDR1 and CDR2 (germline): MNHNS, SASEGT. The CDR3 is 15 amino acids.

V is TRBV9 and J is TRBJ1-2, with D perhaps matching TRBD1 (5 bases). The length of the CDR3 is 12 residues. Germline assignment: CDR1 SGDLS and CDR2 YYNGEE. Between the trimmed V and J ends, which lost 3 bases and 4 bases, there was a span of 7 bases. This CDR3 is CASSGGLYGYTF. The CDR3 DNA sequence: TGTGCCAGCAGCGGGGGACTCTATGGCTACACCTTC.

This chain uses TRBV7-3 with TRBJ2-7, with 8 bases that match TRBD2. The germline V gene encodes CDR1 SGHTA and CDR2 FQGTGA. The CDR3 is made up of 15 amino acids. Trimming removed 0 bases from V and 7 bases from J; junction bases left unmatched: 8. This CDR3 is CASSLTPGGPGEQYF. The DNA for the CDR3 is TGTGCCAGCAGCTTAACCCCGGGAGGGCCGGGAGAGCAGTACTTC. Based on the CDR3 plus reference TRBV7-3 and TRBJ2-7, the full variable domain is GAGVSQTPSNKVTEKGKYVELRCDPISGHTALYWYRQSLGQGPEFLIYFQGTGAADDSGLPNDRFFAVRPEGSVSTLKIQRTERGDSAVYLCASSLTPGGPGEQYFGPGTRLTVT.

This clone appeared a few times. The chain employs TRBV19 and TRBJ1-1, with 8 nucleotides matching TRBD1. V trimming: 8 bases; J trimming: 6 bases; junction bases outside the gene matches: 8. From germline, CDR1 is LNHDA and CDR2 SQIVND (reference sequence). This CDR3 region has 13 residues. CDR3 nucleotide sequence: TGTGCCAGTTCCTACGGACAGGGCCCTGAAGCTTTCTTT. Protein: CASSYGQGPEAFF.

The chain employs TRBV27 and TRBJ2-7; a weak D match, TRBD2 (6 bases). This CDR3 has 16 amino acids. Between the trimmed V and J ends, which lost 0 bases and 2 bases, there was a span of 14 bases. Germline CDR1 reads MNHEY; CDR2 reads SMNVEV (reference sequence). The CDR3 here is CASSLSLAERPYEQYF. The CDR3 DNA reads TGTGCCAGCAGTTTATCGTTAGCGGAGCGCCCCTACGAGCAGTACTTC.

The rearrangement uses TRBV7-8 and TRBJ2-3; 11 nucleotides line up with TRBD2. The J segment lost 3 bases and the V segment lost 0 bases, leaving 11 bases of the junction unmatched. Germline CDR1 reads SGHVS; CDR2 reads FQNEAQ. The length of the CDR3 is 19 residues. CDR3 amino acids: CASSLAQRLAGRGTDTQYF. In DNA form, the CDR3 reads TGTGCCAGCAGCTTAGCCCAGAGACTAGCGGGGAGAGGGACAGATACGCAGTATTTT.

The rearrangement joins TRBV15 to TRBJ1-6; D call uncertain. Trimming took off 1 base at V and 11 bases at J, with 9 bases between the two ends. Per the germline V gene, CDR1 is LNHNV and CDR2 is YYDKDF (reference sequence). The CDR3 has 13 residues. CDR3 coding DNA: TGTGCCACCAGCAGAGGTGGAGTTCCACCCCTCCACTTT. As protein: CATSRGGVPPLHF.

This chain links TRBV9 with TRBJ2-2, with D uncertain. Germline loops: CDR1 SGDLS, CDR2 YYNGEE. V was shortened by 1 base and J by 0 bases, with 13 bases between the two germline ends. There are 17 residues in the CDR3. This CDR3 reads CASSVWAQTSNTGELFF. The DNA for the CDR3 is TGTGCCAGCAGCGTATGGGCCCAAACCTCGAACACCGGGGAGCTGTTTTTT.

This chain joins TRBV6-4 and TRBJ2-3; weak D call: TRBD1 (6 bases). The CDR3 spans 18 residues. Germline V lookup: CDR1 MRHNA, CDR2 SNTAGT. V was shortened by 0 bases and J by 8 bases, with 24 bases between the two germline ends. The CDR3 is CASSDSVLGALAGGTQYF. CDR3 DNA sequence: TGTGCCAGCAGTGACTCTGTGCTGGGGGCTCTAGCTGGGGGTACGCAGTATTTT.

The chain links TRBV9 to TRBJ2-6; 10 bases fit TRBD2. CDR1 is SGDLS, CDR2 YYNGEE, per germline. J was trimmed by 0 bases and V by 3 bases; bases with no gene match: 15. The CDR3 runs to 21 residues. The CDR3 spells CASSDSSLAGATFSGANVLTF. For the CDR3, the DNA is TGTGCCAGCAGCGATAGCTCGCTAGCGGGGGCTACCTTCTCTGGGGCCAACGTCCTGACTTTC. Filled out from reference TRBV9 and TRBJ2-6, the complete variable domain reads DSGVTQTPKHLITATGQRVTLRCSPRSGDLSVYWYQQSLDQGLQFLIQYYNGEERAKGNILERFSAQQFPDLHSELNLSSLELGDSALYFCASSDSSLAGATFSGANVLTFGAGSRLTVL.

The gene calls are TRBV7-9 and TRBJ2-5; unclear D gene. Germline CDR1 SEHNR, CDR2 FQNEAQ (reference sequence). This CDR3 comprises 12 residues. Trimming left V 5 bases short and J 11 bases short, with 15 bases between. CDR3 sequence (DNA): TGTGCCAGCAGCCAAAACCGGGTCCAGCAGTACTTC. Amino acid sequence: CASSQNRVQQYF.

V gene TRBV15 combines with J gene TRBJ1-2; D unclear. Germline CDR1 LNHNV, CDR2 YYDKDF (reference sequence). Between the trimmed V and J ends, which lost 4 bases and 7 bases, there was a span of 13 bases. CDR3 size: 13 residues. The CDR3 loop reads CATSISSRGGYTF. CDR3 coding DNA: TGTGCCACCAGCATATCCTCTCGGGGTGGCTACACCTTC.